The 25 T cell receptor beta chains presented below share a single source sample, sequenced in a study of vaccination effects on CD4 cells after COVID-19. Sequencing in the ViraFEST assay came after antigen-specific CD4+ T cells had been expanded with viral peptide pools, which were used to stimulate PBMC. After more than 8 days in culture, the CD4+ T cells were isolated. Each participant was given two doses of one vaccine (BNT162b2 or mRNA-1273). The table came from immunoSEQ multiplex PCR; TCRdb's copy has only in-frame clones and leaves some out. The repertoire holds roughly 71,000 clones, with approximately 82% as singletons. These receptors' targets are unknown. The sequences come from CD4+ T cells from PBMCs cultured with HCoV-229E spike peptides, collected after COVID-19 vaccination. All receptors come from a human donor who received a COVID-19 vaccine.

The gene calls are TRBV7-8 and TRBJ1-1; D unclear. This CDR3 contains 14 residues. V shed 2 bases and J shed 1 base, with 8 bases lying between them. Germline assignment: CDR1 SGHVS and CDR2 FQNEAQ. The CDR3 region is CASSLTNSNTEAFF. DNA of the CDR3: TGTGCCAGCAGCTTAACCAACTCGAACACTGAAGCTTTCTTT.

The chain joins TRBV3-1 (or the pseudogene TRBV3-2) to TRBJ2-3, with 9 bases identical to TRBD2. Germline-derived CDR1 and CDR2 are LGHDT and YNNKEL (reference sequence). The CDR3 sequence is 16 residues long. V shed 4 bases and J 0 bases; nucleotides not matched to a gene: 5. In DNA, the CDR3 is TGTGCCAGCAGCCGTCAAGCGGGGGGAAGCACAGATACGCAGTATTTT. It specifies CASSRQAGGSTDTQYF.

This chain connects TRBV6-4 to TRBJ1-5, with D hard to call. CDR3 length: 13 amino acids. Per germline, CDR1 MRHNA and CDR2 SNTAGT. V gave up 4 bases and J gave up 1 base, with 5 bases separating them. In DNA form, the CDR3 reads TGTGCCAGCAGTGCCGCGAGCAATCAGCCCCAGCATTTT. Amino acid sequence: CASSAASNQPQHF.

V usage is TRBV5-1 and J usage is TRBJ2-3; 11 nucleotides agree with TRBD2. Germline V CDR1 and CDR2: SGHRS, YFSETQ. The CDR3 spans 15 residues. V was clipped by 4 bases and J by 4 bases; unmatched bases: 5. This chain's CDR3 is CASSVTSGGADTQYF. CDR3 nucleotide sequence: TGCGCCAGCAGCGTAACTAGCGGGGGCGCAGATACGCAGTATTTT.

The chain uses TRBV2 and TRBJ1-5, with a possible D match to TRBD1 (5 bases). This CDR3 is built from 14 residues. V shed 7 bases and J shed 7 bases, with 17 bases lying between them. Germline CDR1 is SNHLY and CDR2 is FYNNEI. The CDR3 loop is CASTLGRGGQPQHF. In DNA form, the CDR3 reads TGTGCCAGCACCTTAGGTAGGGGAGGACAGCCCCAGCATTTT.

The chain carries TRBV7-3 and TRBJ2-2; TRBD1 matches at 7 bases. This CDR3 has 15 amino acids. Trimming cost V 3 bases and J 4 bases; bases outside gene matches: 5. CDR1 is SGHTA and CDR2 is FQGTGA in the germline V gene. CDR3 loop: CASSLTGTVTGELFF. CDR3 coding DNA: TGTGCCAGCAGCTTGACCGGGACAGTCACCGGGGAGCTGTTTTTT.

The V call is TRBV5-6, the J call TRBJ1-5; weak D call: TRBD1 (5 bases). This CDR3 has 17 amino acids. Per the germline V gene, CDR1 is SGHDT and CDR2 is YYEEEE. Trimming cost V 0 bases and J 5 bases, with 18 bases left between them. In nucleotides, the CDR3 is TGTGCCAGCAGCTTGGCCCTGGATGGGACGGGGGATCAGCCCCAGCATTTT. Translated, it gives CASSLALDGTGDQPQHF.

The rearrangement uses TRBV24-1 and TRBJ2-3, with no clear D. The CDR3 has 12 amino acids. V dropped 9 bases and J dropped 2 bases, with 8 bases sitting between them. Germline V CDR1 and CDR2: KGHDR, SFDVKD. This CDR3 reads CATGPTTDTQYF. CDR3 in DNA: TGTGCCACCGGACCAACCACAGATACGCAGTATTTT.

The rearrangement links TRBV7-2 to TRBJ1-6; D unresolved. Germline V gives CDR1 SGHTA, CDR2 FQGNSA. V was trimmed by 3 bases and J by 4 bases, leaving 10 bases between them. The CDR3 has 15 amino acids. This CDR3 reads CASSLGSGYNSPLHF. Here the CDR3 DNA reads TGTGCCAGCAGCTTGGGCAGTGGGTATAATTCACCCCTCCACTTT.

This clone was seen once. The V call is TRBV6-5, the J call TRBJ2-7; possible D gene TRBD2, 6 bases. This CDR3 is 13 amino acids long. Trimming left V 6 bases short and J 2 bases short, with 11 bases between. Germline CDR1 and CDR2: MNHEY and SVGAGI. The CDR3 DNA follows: TGTGCCAGCAGCTGGGACTCACCCTACGAGCAGTACGTC. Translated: CASSWDSPYEQYV.

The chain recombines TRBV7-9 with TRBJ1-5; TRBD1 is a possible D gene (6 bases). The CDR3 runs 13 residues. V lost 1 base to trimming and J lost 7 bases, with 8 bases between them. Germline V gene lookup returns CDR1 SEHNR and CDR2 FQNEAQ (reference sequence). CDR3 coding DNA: TGTGCCAGCAGCTTAGATGGGGGCCAGCCCCAGCATTTT. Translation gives CASSLDGGQPQHF.

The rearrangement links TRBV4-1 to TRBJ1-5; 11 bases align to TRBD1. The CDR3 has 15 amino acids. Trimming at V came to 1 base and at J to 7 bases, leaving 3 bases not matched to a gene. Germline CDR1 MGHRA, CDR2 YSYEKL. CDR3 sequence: CASSQGGTGGQPQHF. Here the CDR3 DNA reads TGCGCCAGCAGCCAAGGGGGGACAGGGGGACAGCCCCAGCATTTT.

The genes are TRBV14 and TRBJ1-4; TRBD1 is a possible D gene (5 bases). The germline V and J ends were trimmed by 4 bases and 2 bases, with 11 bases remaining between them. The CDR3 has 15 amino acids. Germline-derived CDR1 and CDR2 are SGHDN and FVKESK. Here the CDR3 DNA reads TGTGCCAGCAGCCGAGCAGGGACCACTAATGAAAAACTGTTTTTT. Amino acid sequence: CASSRAGTTNEKLFF.

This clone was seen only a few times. CDR3 in amino acids: CASSVDVTGGNGYTF. For the CDR3, the DNA is TGTGCCAGCAGCGTAGATGTGACAGGGGGCAATGGCTACACCTTC. The rearrangement links TRBV9 to TRBJ1-2, with TRBD1 matching over 10 bases. V lost 0 bases, J lost 6 bases, and 5 bases stayed unmatched. The CDR3 length is 15 residues. Germline-derived CDR1 and CDR2 are SGDLS and YYNGEE.

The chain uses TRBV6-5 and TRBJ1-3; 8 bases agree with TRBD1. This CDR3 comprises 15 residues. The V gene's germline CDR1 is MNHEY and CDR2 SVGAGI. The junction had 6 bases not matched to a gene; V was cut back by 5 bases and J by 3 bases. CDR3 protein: CASSRTGTGGNTIYF. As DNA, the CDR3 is TGTGCCAGCAGTCGGACAGGGACTGGTGGAAACACCATATATTTT.

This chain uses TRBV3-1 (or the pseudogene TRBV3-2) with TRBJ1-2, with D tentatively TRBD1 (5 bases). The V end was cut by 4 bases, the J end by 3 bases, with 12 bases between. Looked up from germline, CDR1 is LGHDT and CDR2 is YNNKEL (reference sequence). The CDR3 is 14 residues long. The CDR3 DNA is TGTGCCAGCAGCCGTCGGGGACCATACTATGGCTACACCTTC. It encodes CASSRRGPYYGYTF.

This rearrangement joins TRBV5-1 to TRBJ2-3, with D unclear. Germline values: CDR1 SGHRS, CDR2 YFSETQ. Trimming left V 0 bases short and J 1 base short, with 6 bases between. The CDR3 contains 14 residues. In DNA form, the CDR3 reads TGCGCCAGCAGCTTGGAACAAGGCACAGATACGCAGTATTTT. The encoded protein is CASSLEQGTDTQYF.

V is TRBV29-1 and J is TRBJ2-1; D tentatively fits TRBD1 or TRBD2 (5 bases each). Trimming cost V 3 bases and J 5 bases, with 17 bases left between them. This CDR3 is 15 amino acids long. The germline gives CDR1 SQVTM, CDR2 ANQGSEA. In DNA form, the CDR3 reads TGCAGCGTTGAGGGGGATCGCCAGCTGGACAATGAGCAGTTCTTC. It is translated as CSVEGDRQLDNEQFF.

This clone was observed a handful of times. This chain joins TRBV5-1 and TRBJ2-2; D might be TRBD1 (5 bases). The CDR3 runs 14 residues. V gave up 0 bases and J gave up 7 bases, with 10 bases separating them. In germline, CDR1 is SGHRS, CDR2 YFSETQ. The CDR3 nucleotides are TGCGCCAGCAGCTTGGATGGGGCGAACGGGGAGCTGTTTTTT. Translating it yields CASSLDGANGELFF. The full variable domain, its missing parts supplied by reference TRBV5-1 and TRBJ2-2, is KAGVTQTPRYLIKTRGQQVTLSCSPISGHRSVSWYQQTPGQGLQFLFEYFSETQRNKGNFPGRFSGRQFSNSRSEMNVSTLELGDSALYLCASSLDGANGELFFGEGSRLTVL.

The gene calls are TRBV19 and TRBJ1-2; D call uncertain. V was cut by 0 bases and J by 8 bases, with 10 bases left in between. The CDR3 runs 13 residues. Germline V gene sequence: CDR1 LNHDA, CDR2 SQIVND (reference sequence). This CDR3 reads CASSIEGVGGYTF. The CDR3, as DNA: TGTGCCAGTAGTATAGAGGGAGTCGGGGGCTACACCTTC. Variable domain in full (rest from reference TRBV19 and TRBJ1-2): DGGITQSPKYLFRKEGQNVTLSCEQNLNHDAMYWYRQDPGQGLRLIYYSQIVNDFQKGDIAEGYSVSREKKESFPLTVTSAQKNPTAFYLCASSIEGVGGYTFGSGTRLTVV.

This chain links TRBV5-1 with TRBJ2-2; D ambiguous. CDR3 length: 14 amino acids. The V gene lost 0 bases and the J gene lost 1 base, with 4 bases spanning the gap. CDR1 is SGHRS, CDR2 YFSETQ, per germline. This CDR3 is CASSLAENTGELFF. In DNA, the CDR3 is TGCGCCAGCAGCTTGGCGGAGAACACCGGGGAGCTGTTTTTT.

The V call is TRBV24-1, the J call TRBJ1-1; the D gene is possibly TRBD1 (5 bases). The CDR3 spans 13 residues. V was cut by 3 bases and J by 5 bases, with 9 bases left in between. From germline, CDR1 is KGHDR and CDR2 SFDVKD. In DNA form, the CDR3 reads TGTGCCACCAGTGATGTATGGGGGACTGAAGCTTTCTTT. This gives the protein CATSDVWGTEAFF.

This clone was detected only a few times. The CDR3 protein is CASSEPNYGYTF. CDR3 nucleotide sequence: TGTGCCAGCAGTGAGCCCAACTATGGCTACACCTTC. The V and J genes are TRBV6-1 and TRBJ1-2; no firm D call. The CDR3 is 12 residues long. Looked up from germline, CDR1 is MNHNS and CDR2 is SASEGT. The V gene lost 3 bases and the J gene lost 2 bases, with 4 bases spanning the gap.

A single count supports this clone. The CDR3 is CSAAGTGGPAFGYTF. The CDR3 DNA follows: TGCAGCGCTGCCGGGACAGGGGGTCCCGCGTTTGGCTACACCTTC. This chain uses TRBV29-1 with TRBJ1-2, with TRBD1 matching 11 bases. This CDR3 has 15 amino acids. V shed 7 bases and J 7 bases; nucleotides not matched to a gene: 14. Germline V gene sequence: CDR1 SQVTM, CDR2 ANQGSEA.

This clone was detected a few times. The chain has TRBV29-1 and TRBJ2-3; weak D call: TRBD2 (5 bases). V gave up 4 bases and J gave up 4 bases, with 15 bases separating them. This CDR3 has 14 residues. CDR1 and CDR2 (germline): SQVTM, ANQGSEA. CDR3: CSVVSRGIADTQYF. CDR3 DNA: TGCAGCGTTGTCTCTCGAGGGATTGCAGATACGCAGTATTTT.